This TCR beta chain was sequenced for a study of OX40 agonist ivuxolimab in advanced cancers. Study outcomes and limitations: A proportion of nonresponders additionally exhibited low normalized T-cell clonal expansion.

CDR3 length: 14 amino acids. Germline V lookup: CDR1 SGHNT, CDR2 YENEEA. The J segment lost 7 bases and the V segment lost 5 bases, leaving 6 bases of the junction unmatched. The assay was immunoSEQ multiplex PCR, and TCRdb's table has in-frame clones only and misses some. The repertoire holds some 67,000 clones, with approximately 90% as singletons. As for this clone: As yet, its antigen is unknown.

The chain joins TRBV11-3 to TRBJ2-1, with 9 bases lining up with TRBD1. Specimen: CD4+ or CD8+ T cells sorted from blood, collected in a trial of the OX40 agonist ivuxolimab. The TCR comes from an adult with an advanced solid tumor such as melanoma, head and neck, liver or kidney cancer. CDR3 sequence reads: CASSPRDRVNEQFF. The DNA for the CDR3 is TGTGCCAGCAGCCCCCGGGACAGGGTAAATGAGCAGTTCTTC. Full variable domain (outside the CDR3, taken from reference TRBV11-3 and TRBJ2-1): EAGVVQSPRYKIIEKKQPVAFWCNPISGHNTLYWYLQNLGQGPELLIRYENEEAVDDSQLPKDRFSAERLKGVDSTLKIQPAELGDSAVYLCASSPRDRVNEQFFGPGTRLTVL.